The next 14 T cell receptor beta chains were all read from a single sample in a study of blood T cell repertoires in COVID-19. The table came from immunoSEQ multiplex PCR; TCRdb's copy has only in-frame clones and leaves some out. The sample comprises 150,000 to 180,000 clones, 75% to 90% of which are singletons, and roughly 15% rests with the top ten. Material: peripheral blood. These receptors were taken from a woman in her 40s with acute or convalescent COVID-19.

J is TRBJ1-6 and V is TRBV19; 8 nucleotides line up with TRBD1. Looked up from germline, CDR1 is LNHDA and CDR2 is SQIVND (reference sequence). Trimming took 9 bases from V and 8 from J; bases not matched to a gene: 9. This CDR3 is built from 14 residues. Here the CDR3 DNA reads TGTGCCAGCCATTTCAGGACAGGGTATTCACCCCTCCACTTT. Protein sequence: CASHFRTGYSPLHF.

J is TRBJ2-3 and V is TRBV2, with no clear D. Trimming shortened V by 3 bases and J by 2 bases, and 18 bases separated the two germline ends. Germline CDR1 SNHLY, CDR2 FYNNEI. The CDR3 runs to 17 residues. The CDR3 protein is CASSDYQPFQFTDTQYF. CDR3 DNA sequence: TGTGCCAGCAGTGACTACCAACCCTTTCAATTCACAGATACGCAGTATTTT.

The chain links TRBV29-1 to TRBJ1-1; D is ambiguous. CDR1 and CDR2 (germline): SQVTM, ANQGSEA. The germline V and J ends were trimmed by 6 bases and 7 bases, with 9 bases remaining between them. This CDR3 contains 10 residues. CDR3 protein: CSVAYSEAFF. CDR3 nucleotides: TGCAGCGTCGCCTACAGTGAAGCTTTCTTT.

The chain recombines TRBV6-5 with TRBJ2-7, with 12 nucleotides matching TRBD2. This CDR3 has 15 residues. V lost 0 bases and J lost 6; bases outside the gene matches: 3. Germline loops: CDR1 MNHEY, CDR2 SVGAGI. The CDR3 nucleotides read TGTGCCAGCAGTTACTCGACTAGCGGGGGCCTCGAGCAGTACTTC. Translation: CASSYSTSGGLEQYF.

The rearrangement joins TRBV5-1 to TRBJ2-1; D is possibly TRBD1 (5 bases). V lost 4 bases, J lost 7 bases, and 15 bases lay in between. The V gene's germline CDR1 is SGHRS and CDR2 YFSETQ. This CDR3 is 14 amino acids long. CDR3 sequence reads: CASSSSQGYNEQFF. The DNA for the CDR3 is TGCGCCAGCAGCAGTTCTCAGGGTTATAATGAGCAGTTCTTC.

V and J are TRBV5-1 and TRBJ1-4, with a weak D call TRBD1 (5 bases). The CDR3 sequence is 14 residues long. Deletions cut 0 bases from V and 8 bases from J, with 11 bases between. The germline CDR1 and CDR2 sequences are SGHRS and YFSETQ. The DNA for the CDR3 is TGCGCCAGCAGCTTGGGAGAAGGGGTAGAAAAACTGTTTTTT. Translating it yields CASSLGEGVEKLFF.

The gene calls are TRBV25-1 and TRBJ1-3, with TRBD1 matching over 8 bases. CDR3 length equals 16 residues. Germline CDR1 MGHDK, CDR2 SYGVNS. The junction had 8 bases not matched to a gene; V was cut back by 5 bases and J by 2 bases. The CDR3 here is CASSPPDRVAGNTIYF. CDR3 DNA sequence: TGTGCCAGCAGTCCCCCGGACAGGGTCGCTGGAAACACCATATATTTT.

The V call is TRBV9, the J call TRBJ2-1; the match to TRBD2 covers 14 bases. This CDR3 is built from 16 residues. With 4 bases clipped from V and 9 bases from J, the junction kept 9 bases outside the gene matches. Germline lookup yields CDR1 SGDLS and CDR2 YYNGEE. CDR3 in amino acids: CASSPPGTSGSSEQFF. In nucleotides, the CDR3 is TGTGCCAGCAGCCCTCCGGGGACTAGCGGGAGTAGTGAGCAGTTCTTC.

This clone was seen once. V usage is TRBV7-9 and J usage is TRBJ2-3; 7 bases line up with TRBD1. The J segment lost 6 bases and the V segment lost 3 bases, leaving 9 bases of the junction unmatched. From germline, CDR1 is SEHNR and CDR2 FQNEAQ (reference sequence). The CDR3 covers 15 residues. This chain's CDR3 is CASSFSTGLRDTQYF. CDR3 coding DNA: TGTGCCAGCAGCTTTTCGACAGGGCTTAGGGATACGCAGTATTTT.

The chain combines TRBV15 with TRBJ2-7, with D perhaps matching TRBD1 (7 bases). The CDR3 covers 16 residues. The germline CDR1 and CDR2 sequences are LNHNV and YYDKDF (reference sequence). The V end was cut by 1 base, the J end by 0 bases, with 13 bases between. This chain's CDR3 is CATSRAGGTASYEQYF. The CDR3 DNA is TGTGCCACCAGCAGAGCCGGCGGGACAGCCTCCTACGAGCAGTACTTC.

V gene TRBV2 combines with J gene TRBJ2-5, with 7 bases aligning to TRBD1. This CDR3 comprises 13 residues. The ends lost 6 bases at V and 2 bases at J; junction bases unmatched: 3. CDR1 and CDR2 from the germline V gene are SNHLY and FYNNEI. The CDR3 DNA follows: TGTGCCAGCAGACCGGACAGGCAAGAGACCCAGTACTTC. Protein product: CASRPDRQETQYF.

The chain carries TRBV6-5 and TRBJ1-4; 8 bases align to TRBD1. There are 15 residues in the CDR3. J gave up 5 bases and V 4 bases, and 6 bases lay outside the gene matches. Germline loops: CDR1 MNHEY, CDR2 SVGAGI. For the CDR3, the DNA is TGTGCCAGCAGTTCAATGACAGGGGTAAATGAAAAACTGTTTTTT. Protein: CASSSMTGVNEKLFF.

This clone appeared a single time. This chain connects TRBV19 to TRBJ1-3; the match to TRBD1 covers 7 bases. Germline V gene data show CDR1 as LNHDA and CDR2 as SQIVND (reference sequence). J gave up 7 bases and V 7 bases, and 7 bases lay outside the gene matches. There are 13 residues in the CDR3. CDR3 in amino acids: CASTSGQWNTIYF. CDR3 sequence (DNA): TGTGCCAGTACCTCGGGACAGTGGAACACCATATATTTT.

The chain is built from TRBV18 and TRBJ1-2; D gene ambiguous. The CDR3 is 12 amino acids. Germline values: CDR1 KGHSH, CDR2 LQKENI. V was trimmed by 4 bases and J by 6 bases, leaving 9 bases between them. CDR3: CASSRVVNGYTF. The DNA for the CDR3 is TGTGCCAGCTCACGAGTCGTCAATGGCTACACCTTC.